This note documents a single T cell receptor (beta chain) sequence. The antigen is undetermined. V lost 6 bases to trimming and J lost 0 bases; unmatched junction nucleotides: 5. Germline-derived CDR1 and CDR2 are LNHDA and SQIVND (reference sequence). CDR3 length: 15 amino acids. This sample was taken from a study of T cells in Graves' hyperthyroidism and ophthalmopathy. Across the whole study: Peripheral blood was drawn at first diagnosis, prior to all treatment.

Study-wide results and limits: The majority of expanded thyroid clonotypes above 0.001 also appeared in blood.

Researchers took RNA transcripts and amplified the TCR beta CDR3 regions from them. The HTBI set primed first-round TCR CDR3 RT-PCR. TCRdb re-called the multiplex PCR reads through MiXCR, storing one row per CDR3 protein. Of some 370,000 distinct CDR3 sequences in the sample, 17% were seen once. This chain joins TRBV19 and TRBJ2-3; TRBD1 matches 8 bases. This TCR came from a woman aged 30 to 39 with Graves' hyperthyroidism that later progressed to Graves' ophthalmopathy. Sequenced input: blood. In nucleotides, the CDR3 is TGTGCCAGTAGGGACAGGGTGTTCAGCACAGATACGCAGTATTTT. It specifies CASRDRVFSTDTQYF.